The T cell receptor beta chain described here comes from a study of blood T cell repertoires in COVID-19. Study overall: Sites across the United States, Italy and Spain contributed samples from acute and convalescent COVID-19. Nucleic acid was either cDNA or gDNA, and it came from T cells, B-cell-depleted T cells, or PBMCs.

In the original workflow: Reference gene primer amplification yielded estimated nucleated cell counts. Profiled with immunoSEQ multiplex PCR; TCRdb holds only in-frame clones, not every one. That table is the source of V, J and clone size, and D and trimming were worked out from the DNA. The sample records fewer than 110,000 clones, around 90% being singletons. V was clipped by 4 bases and J by 4 bases, with 7 bases between them. CDR3 length: 12 residues. Germline CDR1 SGHAT, CDR2 FQNNGV. Sequenced: peripheral blood. The source is a woman younger than 45 with acute or convalescent COVID-19. The rearrangement links TRBV11-2 to TRBJ1-2; D not resolved. The CDR3 region has the DNA TGTGCCAGCAGCTGGGCGCCCTATGGCTACACCTTC. This gives the protein CASSWAPYGYTF.